The rows below give T cell receptor beta chains drawn from one sample of a study of beta chain features in type 1 diabetes. TCRdb keeps only in-frame clones here, not all; method: immunoSEQ multiplex PCR. The table records about 740,000 clones, about an eighth of them present only once. What was sequenced was naive CD4+ T cells from blood. Receptors were obtained from a man between 18 and 35 years old with type 1 diabetes. CDR3s include the opening cysteine and the closing phenylalanine or tryptophan. The D gene is left open where the match is weak. Expanded clones get a size class; other rows say once, few or many, or leave the size out.

D gene: NA; clone size: few; J gene: TRBJ2-5; V gene: TRBV30; CDR3 protein: CAWGGQYQETQYF; CDR3 DNA: TGTGCCTGGGGTGGACAGTACCAAGAGACCCAGTACTTC
D gene: TRBD1; clone size: few; J gene: TRBJ1-1; V gene: TRBV29-1; CDR3 protein: CSVLTGLNTEAFF; CDR3 DNA: TGCAGCGTTTTGACAGGGTTGAACACTGAAGCTTTCTTT
D gene: NA; clone size: few; J gene: TRBJ1-5; V gene: TRBV9; CDR3 protein: CASSVGQENQPQHF; CDR3 DNA: TGTGCCAGCAGCGTAGGACAGGAGAATCAGCCCCAGCATTTT
D gene: NA; clone size: few; J gene: TRBJ1-5; V gene: TRBV27; CDR3 protein: CASSFRTDSNQPQHF; CDR3 DNA: TGTGCCAGCAGTTTCAGGACAGATAGCAATCAGCCCCAGCATTTT
D gene: TRBD2; clone size: few; J gene: TRBJ2-3; V gene: TRBV4-1; CDR3 protein: CASSQDFGGLAGPGDTQYF; CDR3 DNA: TGCGCCAGCAGCCAAGATTTTGGGGGACTAGCGGGGCCCGGGGATACGCAGTATTTT
D gene: NA; clone size: NA; J gene: TRBJ1-6; V gene: TRBV5-1; CDR3 protein: CASSLTTDSPLHF; CDR3 DNA: TGCGCCAGCAGCCTAACGACAGATTCACCCCTCCACTTT
D gene: TRBD1; clone size: few; J gene: TRBJ1-2; V gene: TRBV2; CDR3 protein: CASIRRGGAFYGYTF; CDR3 DNA: TGTGCCAGCATCAGAAGAGGGGGCGCATTCTATGGCTACACCTTC
D gene: TRBD1; clone size: NA; J gene: TRBJ1-6; V gene: TRBV30; CDR3 protein: CAWRPGQGYSPLHF; CDR3 DNA: TGTGCCTGGAGACCGGGACAGGGTTATTCACCCCTCCACTTT
D gene: NA; clone size: few; J gene: TRBJ1-2; V gene: TRBV6-6; CDR3 protein: CASRGRGYTF; CDR3 DNA: TGTGCCAGCAGGGGACGAGGCTACACCTTC
D gene: NA; clone size: few; J gene: TRBJ1-6; V gene: TRBV6-1; CDR3 protein: CATYWGAGNSPLHF; CDR3 DNA: TGTGCCACCTACTGGGGGGCTGGGAATTCACCCCTCCACTTT
D gene: NA; clone size: NA; J gene: TRBJ1-4; V gene: TRBV18; CDR3 protein: CASSPPGTRTEKLFF; CDR3 DNA: TGTGCCAGCTCACCACCGGGGACTCGCACAGAAAAACTGTTTTTT
D gene: NA; clone size: few; J gene: TRBJ2-1; V gene: TRBV25-1; CDR3 protein: CASSPASYNEQFF; CDR3 DNA: TGTGCCAGCAGTCCGGCTTCCTACAATGAGCAGTTCTTC
D gene: TRBD2; clone size: few; J gene: TRBJ2-7; V gene: TRBV6-5; CDR3 protein: CASRGTNEQYF; CDR3 DNA: TGTGCCAGCAGAGGGACTAACGAGCAGTACTTC
D gene: TRBD2; clone size: NA; J gene: TRBJ2-6; V gene: TRBV15; CDR3 protein: CATRNPSGAGANVLTF; CDR3 DNA: TGTGCCACCAGGAACCCAAGCGGGGCCGGGGCCAACGTCCTGACTTTC
D gene: NA; clone size: few; J gene: TRBJ1-2; V gene: TRBV25-1; CDR3 protein: CASSRQEIYGYTF; CDR3 DNA: TGTGCCAGCAGCAGACAGGAGATCTATGGCTACACCTTC
D gene: TRBD1; clone size: few; J gene: TRBJ1-2; V gene: TRBV7-9; CDR3 protein: CASSQGGQSGYTF; CDR3 DNA: TGTGCCAGCAGCCAGGGGGGACAGAGCGGCTACACCTTC
D gene: NA; clone size: NA; J gene: TRBJ2-7; V gene: TRBV19; CDR3 protein: CASSIDRSYYEQYF; CDR3 DNA: TGTGCCAGTAGTATAGATAGGAGTTACTACGAGCAGTACTTC
D gene: TRBD1; clone size: NA; J gene: TRBJ1-2; V gene: TRBV28; CDR3 protein: CASSITGERGYTF; CDR3 DNA: TGTGCCAGCAGTATAACAGGGGAGAGAGGCTACACCTTC
D gene: NA; clone size: once; J gene: TRBJ1-1; V gene: TRBV7-6; CDR3 protein: CASSYQQDSTEAFF; CDR3 DNA: TGTGCCAGCAGCTATCAACAGGATAGCACTGAAGCTTTCTTT
D gene: NA; clone size: few; J gene: TRBJ1-1; V gene: TRBV5-1; CDR3 protein: CASSLTTGGTEAFF; CDR3 DNA: TGCGCCAGCAGCTTGACTACGGGGGGCACTGAAGCTTTCTTT
D gene: TRBD2; clone size: NA; J gene: TRBJ2-7; V gene: TRBV14; CDR3 protein: CASSRSGGEQYF; CDR3 DNA: TGTGCCAGCAGCCGATCGGGGGGCGAGCAGTACTTC
D gene: NA; clone size: NA; J gene: TRBJ1-6; V gene: TRBV13; CDR3 protein: CASSLGDRRNSPLHF; CDR3 DNA: TGTGCCAGCAGCTTAGGGGACAGAAGAAATTCACCCCTCCACTTT
D gene: TRBD1; clone size: NA; J gene: TRBJ2-1; V gene: TRBV5-4; CDR3 protein: CASSDSTGQTYNEQFF; CDR3 DNA: TGTGCCAGCAGCGATTCTACGGGACAGACCTACAATGAGCAGTTCTTC
D gene: NA; clone size: NA; J gene: TRBJ1-2; V gene: TRBV2; CDR3 protein: CASRPPDRSYGYTF; CDR3 DNA: TGTGCCAGCAGACCACCGGACAGAAGCTATGGCTACACCTTC
D gene: TRBD1; clone size: NA; J gene: TRBJ2-7; V gene: TRBV6-6; CDR3 protein: CASSLWGQGVGEQYF; CDR3 DNA: TGTGCCAGCAGTTTATGGGGACAGGGAGTGGGCGAGCAGTACTTC
D gene: NA; clone size: NA; J gene: TRBJ2-1; V gene: TRBV28; CDR3 protein: CASSPQTGDNEQFF; CDR3 DNA: TGTGCCAGCAGTCCACAAACGGGGGACAATGAGCAGTTCTTC
D gene: NA; clone size: NA; J gene: TRBJ1-5; V gene: TRBV7-9; CDR3 protein: CASSLSGRQPQHF; CDR3 DNA: TGTGCCAGCAGCTTGTCCGGAAGGCAGCCCCAGCATTTT
D gene: NA; clone size: few; J gene: TRBJ2-2; V gene: TRBV5-1; CDR3 protein: CASSLLAGANPGELFF; CDR3 DNA: TGCGCCAGCAGCTTGCTGGCAGGGGCCAACCCTGGGGAGCTGTTTTTT
D gene: NA; clone size: NA; J gene: TRBJ2-2; V gene: TRBV6-6; CDR3 protein: CASSYSLASGELFF; CDR3 DNA: TGTGCCAGCAGTTACTCCCTAGCGAGTGGGGAGCTGTTTTTT
D gene: NA; clone size: few; J gene: TRBJ2-4; V gene: TRBV18; CDR3 protein: CASSPTGLDIQYF; CDR3 DNA: TGTGCCAGCTCACCTACAGGGTTGGACATTCAGTACTTC
D gene: TRBD2; clone size: NA; J gene: TRBJ2-3; V gene: TRBV9; CDR3 protein: CASSVGEGGGTDTQYF; CDR3 DNA: TGTGCCAGCAGCGTAGGAGAGGGAGGGGGCACAGATACGCAGTATTTT